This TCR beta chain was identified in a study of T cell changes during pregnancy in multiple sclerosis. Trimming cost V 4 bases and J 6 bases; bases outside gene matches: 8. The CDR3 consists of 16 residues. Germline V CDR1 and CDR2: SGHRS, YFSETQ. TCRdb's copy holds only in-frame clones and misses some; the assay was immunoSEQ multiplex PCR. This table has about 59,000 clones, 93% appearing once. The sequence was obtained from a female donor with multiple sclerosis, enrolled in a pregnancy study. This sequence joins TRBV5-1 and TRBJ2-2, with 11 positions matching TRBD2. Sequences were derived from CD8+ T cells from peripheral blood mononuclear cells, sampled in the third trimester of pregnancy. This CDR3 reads CASSPPLAGGPGELFF. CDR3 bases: TGCGCCAGCAGCCCCCCCCTAGCGGGAGGCCCCGGGGAGCTGTTTTTT. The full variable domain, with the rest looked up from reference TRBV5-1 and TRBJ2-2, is KAGVTQTPRYLIKTRGQQVTLSCSPISGHRSVSWYQQTPGQGLQFLFEYFSETQRNKGNFPGRFSGRQFSNSRSEMNVSTLELGDSALYLCASSPPLAGGPGELFFGEGSRLTVL.